This note documents a single T cell receptor beta chain sequence. The junction departs from germline at one end; a sequencing error may be responsible. The CDR3 end is not reached by the read, which stops 3 residues before it; the germline J gene fills it in. This sample is part of a study of T cells in women clearing cervical HPV infection. Study as a whole: Blood came at first lesion visit for cases, post-clearance for controls.

immunoSEQ multiplex PCR used an average of 1200 ng genomic DNA. TCRdb's table, derived via immunoSEQ multiplex PCR, lists solely in-frame clones and lacks some. This sample's table has around 33,000 clones. CDR1 and CDR2 (germline): SGHVS, FQNEAQ. The CDR3 is 16 residues long. The sample consisted of blood buffy coat. This clonotype originated in a woman between 18 and 70 years old with a cervical HPV16 infection that either progressed to CIN3+ or cleared (not recorded which). This sequence joins TRBV7-8 and TRBJ2-7; 13 positions agree with TRBD2. Incomplete CDR3 DNA: TGTGCCAGCAGCTTACGGACTAGCGGGAGCTCCTGCGAG. Translation gives CASSLRTSGSSCE. The complete CDR3 protein is CASSLRTSGSSCEQYF.